This T cell receptor (beta chain) was identified during a study of blood T cell repertoires in COVID-19. This clone was found a few times. Other DNA sequences in this sample translate to the same CDR3. The CDR3 is 15 residues long. The germline V gene has CDR1 SGHRS and CDR2 YFSETQ. V gave up 0 bases and J gave up 4 bases; unmatched junction bases: 4. The method was immunoSEQ multiplex PCR; TCRdb's version includes in-frame clones alone and lacks a portion of them. The sample comprises tens of thousands of clones, approximately 85% of which are singletons, and more than 10% rests with the top ten. The source is a human donor in a cohort sampled during active COVID-19. Sequencing input: peripheral blood. The chain links TRBV5-1 to TRBJ2-7; 10 bases match TRBD2. CDR3 nucleotides: TGCGCCAGCAGCTTGGTAGCGGGGGGTTTTTACGAGCAGTACTTC. This gives the protein CASSLVAGGFYEQYF.